This T cell receptor beta chain was recovered during a study of metastatic and nonmetastatic thyroid tumors. On the study more broadly: Samples came from malignant and benign thyroid patients, and repertoires were compared across blood and tumor or nodule tissue. Study-level points and caveats: Reported TCR beta diversity, measured in blood and tumor, was significantly higher for malignant thyroid tumors than for benign nodules.

Concerning this clone itself: Its cognate antigen is unknown.

Before thyroid surgery, none of the patients had received any treatment. CDR1 is DFQATT, CDR2 SNEGSKA, per germline (reference sequence). This CDR3 has 15 residues. Trimming took 0 bases from V and 9 from J; bases not matched to a gene: 8. Original handling: What underpinned the distant-metastasis classifier for papillary thyroid cancer was the set of CDR3 differences across clinicopathological groups. TCRdb reprocessed the PCR reads via MiXCR. TCRdb, not the original authors, processed these V and J calls. Of tens of thousands of clones in the sample, about 16% were seen once. The sequence was obtained from a male donor with papillary thyroid cancer or a benign thyroid nodule (not recorded which). Some clones in this sample may be carry-over from other donors' samples. The chain couples TRBV20-1 to TRBJ1-6, with TRBD1 matching over 7 bases. Input material: blood. The CDR3 region is CSARDHRGESSPLHF. CDR3 DNA: TGCAGTGCTAGAGACCACAGGGGAGAGAGTTCACCCCTCCACTTT.